Following are 23 T cell receptor beta chains from one sample sequenced in a study of shared clonotypes between healthy human individuals. TCRdb's table, derived via immunoSEQ multiplex PCR, lists solely in-frame clones and lacks some. This table has about 2.1 million clones, about 92% appearing once. Naive CD8 isolation took CD45RO-negative cells positively selected for CCR7 and excluded terminally differentiated effector memory CD45RA+ cells. Sequencing was carried out using naive CD8+ T cells from PBMCs. These receptors all come from a man aged 18 to 29 in good health. Some clones in this sample may be carry-over from other donors' samples.

This CDR3 reads CASSRNDEQFF. In nucleotides, the CDR3 is TGTGCCAGCAGTAGAAACGATGAGCAGTTCTTC. V and J are TRBV4-2 and TRBJ2-1, with unresolved D. V lost 6 bases and J lost 8, with 8 bases in between. Germline CDR1 reads LGHNA; CDR2 reads YNFKEQ. The CDR3 runs 11 residues.

This clone was recorded once. The chain employs TRBV7-9 and TRBJ2-5; 8 bases line up with TRBD1. CDR1 and CDR2 (germline): SEHNR, FQNEAQ (reference sequence). The trim removed 4 bases at V and 2 bases at J, leaving 9 bases unmatched. The CDR3 sequence is 16 residues long. For the CDR3, the DNA is TGTGCCAGCAGCTCTGGGTACAGGGGGTTGCAAGAGACCCAGTACTTC. This translates into CASSSGYRGLQETQYF.

In this sample, this clone turned up once. The V call is TRBV2, the J call TRBJ1-1; D might be TRBD1 (6 bases). The V and J ends lost 6 bases and 5 bases respectively, with 16 bases between them. CDR1 is SNHLY, CDR2 FYNNEI, per germline. The CDR3 consists of 14 residues. CDR3: CASRGIQGSTEAFF. For the CDR3, the DNA is TGTGCCAGCAGGGGAATACAGGGTTCGACTGAAGCTTTCTTT.

A word on this clone: The same CDR3 also results from other DNA sequences found in this sample. The chain couples TRBV5-4 to TRBJ2-7; 7 bases align to TRBD2. This CDR3 spans 15 amino acids. Per germline, CDR1 SGHNT and CDR2 YYREEE (reference sequence). After removal of 3 bases from V and 4 bases from J, the junction contained 10 bases not matched to a gene. CDR3 residues: CASSYWTSGAYEQYF. The CDR3 DNA is TGTGCCAGCAGCTACTGGACTAGTGGGGCTTACGAGCAGTACTTC.

This chain connects TRBV14 to TRBJ1-1, with no clear D. The germline V gene encodes CDR1 SGHDN and CDR2 FVKESK. The V gene lost 0 bases and the J gene lost 7 bases, with 9 bases spanning the gap. The CDR3 runs to 13 residues. CDR3 loop: CASSQEVGNEAFF. CDR3 coding DNA: TGTGCCAGCAGCCAAGAGGTAGGGAATGAAGCTTTCTTT.

J is TRBJ1-4 and V is TRBV6-5; 8 bases line up with TRBD1. J lost 2 bases, V lost 4 bases, and 6 bases had no gene match. Germline loops: CDR1 MNHEY, CDR2 SVGAGI. The CDR3 has 16 amino acids. CDR3 protein: CASSSFQGATNEKLFF. CDR3 in DNA: TGTGCCAGCAGTTCATTCCAGGGGGCGACTAATGAAAAACTGTTTTTT.

The chain has TRBV4-1 and TRBJ1-2; D may be TRBD1 (5 bases). The CDR3 has 15 residues. The germline V and J ends were trimmed by 3 bases and 7 bases, with 18 bases remaining between them. The germline V gene has CDR1 MGHRA and CDR2 YSYEKL. CDR3 nucleotide sequence: TGCGCCAGCAGCCACGCGGGGGAGGGCGTAGTTGGCTACACCTTC. Protein sequence: CASSHAGEGVVGYTF.

This chain connects TRBV7-3 to TRBJ1-2; the match to TRBD1 covers 8 bases. V shed 5 bases and J 8 bases; nucleotides not matched to a gene: 7. The V gene's germline CDR1 is SGHTA and CDR2 FQGTGA. The CDR3 sequence is 13 residues long. DNA for the CDR3: TGTGCCAGCAGCCAGGACAGGGAAAAGGGCTACACCTTC. This codes for CASSQDREKGYTF.

The chain couples TRBV11-2 to TRBJ2-2; no firm D call. The CDR3 runs 16 residues. Germline values: CDR1 SGHAT, CDR2 FQNNGV. Trimming pared 5 bases from V and 2 bases from J, leaving 15 bases between. CDR3 loop: CASSPGRPTNTGELFF. The CDR3 DNA reads TGTGCCAGCAGCCCGGGCCGTCCTACCAACACCGGGGAGCTGTTTTTT.

The genes are TRBV2 and TRBJ1-2; D unclear. The CDR3 has 15 amino acids. Trimming removed 9 bases from V and 1 base from J, with 18 bases in between. Germline CDR1 is SNHLY and CDR2 is FYNNEI. The CDR3 is CASWLGRSHNYGYTF. The CDR3 nucleotides are TGTGCCAGTTGGCTGGGCCGAAGCCATAACTATGGCTACACCTTC.

The chain is built from TRBV7-9 and TRBJ2-1; D remains unclear. Trimming shortened V by 5 bases and J by 7 bases, and 12 bases separated the two germline ends. The CDR3 has 13 amino acids. Germline CDR1 SEHNR, CDR2 FQNEAQ (reference sequence). CDR3 amino acids: CASSHSLFNEQFF. CDR3 nucleotides: TGTGCCAGCAGCCACTCCCTCTTTAATGAGCAGTTCTTC.

V gene TRBV28 combines with J gene TRBJ1-5; D uncertain. The CDR3 has 14 amino acids. Between the trimmed V and J ends, which lost 3 bases and 7 bases, there was a span of 13 bases. The germline V gene encodes CDR1 MDHEN and CDR2 SYDVKM. The DNA for the CDR3 is TGTGCCAGCAGTTTGGACCCGGAGGACCAGCCCCAGCATTTT. The encoded protein is CASSLDPEDQPQHF.

This chain links TRBV6-5 with TRBJ2-7; D is unclear. Trimming took 4 bases from V and 6 from J, leaving 16 bases between them. This CDR3 comprises 14 residues. The germline V gene encodes CDR1 MNHEY and CDR2 SVGAGI. Here the CDR3 DNA reads TGTGCCAGCAGTTCCCTCCCTACGCTGGGCGAGCAGTACTTC. This translates into CASSSLPTLGEQYF.

CDR3 nucleotides: TGTGCCAGCAGTCACACCCGGGACATCCCCGAAAAACTGTTTTTT. As protein: CASSHTRDIPEKLFF. The V call is TRBV6-5, the J call TRBJ1-4; TRBD1 might be the D (6 bases). CDR3 size: 15 residues. The V end was cut by 5 bases, the J end by 8 bases, with 18 bases between. Germline loops: CDR1 MNHEY, CDR2 SVGAGI.

This sequence joins TRBV19 and TRBJ1-2; D is undetermined. CDR3 length: 13 amino acids. Trimming took off 3 bases at V and 7 bases at J, with 12 bases between the two ends. Germline V gene lookup returns CDR1 LNHDA and CDR2 SQIVND (reference sequence). The CDR3 DNA reads TGTGCCAGTAGTATGGTGGATACCGCTGGCTACACCTTC. Translated, it gives CASSMVDTAGYTF.

V is TRBV10-3 and J is TRBJ2-7; D possibly uses TRBD1 or TRBD2 (5 bases each). The CDR3 runs to 14 residues. The V end lost 10 bases, the J end lost 6 bases, and 22 bases lay between the germline ends. CDR1 and CDR2 from the germline V gene are ENHRY and SYGVKD. The CDR3 spells CARQNRDGGPEQYF. The CDR3 bases are TGTGCCAGGCAGAACCGGGACGGAGGACCCGAGCAGTACTTC.

This chain joins TRBV7-9 and TRBJ2-7; tentative D call: TRBD1 (7 bases). The V end lost 2 bases, the J end lost 5 bases, and 13 bases lay between the germline ends. Germline CDR1 reads SEHNR; CDR2 reads FQNEAQ (reference sequence). The CDR3 runs 14 residues. The chain's CDR3 is CASSLNRGGDEQYF. CDR3 DNA: TGTGCCAGCAGCTTAAACAGGGGAGGCGACGAGCAGTACTTC. Filled out from reference TRBV7-9 and TRBJ2-7, the complete variable domain reads DTGVSQNPRHKITKRGQNVTFRCDPISEHNRLYWYRQTLGQGPEFLTYFQNEAQLEKSRLLSDRFSAERPKGSFSTLEIQRTEQGDSAMYLCASSLNRGGDEQYFGPGTRLTVT.

This chain connects TRBV28 to TRBJ2-7; perhaps TRBD2 as D (6 bases). V was pared by 6 bases and J by 3 bases, with 12 bases between. CDR3 length: 13 residues. Per the germline V gene, CDR1 is MDHEN and CDR2 is SYDVKM. The CDR3 bases are TGTGCCAGCAGCCCCTTCGGGGGCTACGAGCAGTACTTC. Encoded protein: CASSPFGGYEQYF.

The chain couples TRBV12-2 to TRBJ1-2. TRBV12-2 is noted as a pseudogene. The CDR3 is 13 amino acids. CDR3 sequence reads: CASPPVRLYGYTF. DNA for the CDR3: TGTGCAAGTCCCCCTGTCCGACTATATGGCTACACCTTC.

This clone has just one count. The chain joins TRBV7-2 to TRBJ2-7; D may be TRBD2 (5 bases). The CDR3 totals 19 residues. V was clipped by 7 bases and J by 4 bases, with 32 bases between them. Looked up from germline, CDR1 is SGHTA and CDR2 is FQGNSA. CDR3 loop: CASKTPESVRERSDYEQYF. The CDR3 DNA reads as TGTGCCAGCAAAACCCCCGAATCGGTTAGGGAGAGGAGTGATTACGAGCAGTACTTC.

Turning to this clone: The same CDR3 is also encoded by other DNA sequences in this sample. The chain uses TRBV6-5 and TRBJ2-5; D gene unclear. Germline CDR1 reads MNHEY; CDR2 reads SVGAGI. The length of the CDR3 is 13 residues. The V gene lost 2 bases and the J gene lost 1 base, with 5 bases spanning the gap. CDR3 protein: CASSYLGQETQYF. DNA for the CDR3: TGTGCCAGCAGTTACCTGGGCCAAGAGACCCAGTACTTC.

This clone was seen a single time. The chain is built from TRBV27 and TRBJ1-2; D is possibly TRBD1 (5 bases). V was shortened by 2 bases and J by 8 bases, with 12 bases between the two germline ends. This CDR3 has 13 amino acids. Germline V gives CDR1 MNHEY, CDR2 SMNVEV (reference sequence). Here the CDR3 reads CASSLSRVGGYTF. CDR3 nucleotide sequence: TGTGCCAGCAGTTTAAGCAGGGTAGGGGGCTACACCTTC.

The chain has TRBV28 and TRBJ2-5; a possible D gene is TRBD2 (5 bases). The germline V gene encodes CDR1 MDHEN and CDR2 SYDVKM. This CDR3 has 15 amino acids. V lost 5 bases to trimming and J lost 9 bases, with 22 bases between them. The CDR3 DNA is TGTGCCAGCAGTCGTACCCGGGGTTCCCGGGCGGCCCAGTACTTC. It translates to CASSRTRGSRAAQYF.